The 23 T cell receptor beta chains below all came from one sample that was sequenced in a study of multiple sclerosis patients with progressive multifocal leukoencephalopathy. The time point was: time of PML onset. The assay was immunoSEQ multiplex PCR, and TCRdb's table has in-frame clones only and misses some. The repertoire holds 25,000 to 35,000 clones, approximately 89% seen once, with roughly an eighth in the top ten. The sample in question was PBMCs, obtained from a patient treated with natalizumab. The source is a woman in her twenties or thirties with progressive multifocal leukoencephalopathy.

This chain uses TRBV5-1 with TRBJ1-2; D call uncertain. Trimming stripped 4 bases from V and 7 bases from J, with 11 bases between. The CDR3 spans 12 residues. Germline V CDR1 and CDR2: SGHRS, YFSETQ. CDR3 sequence (DNA): TGCGCCAGCAGCCCAGGATGGGTTGGCTACACCTTC. Amino acid sequence: CASSPGWVGYTF.

This chain uses TRBV5-1 with TRBJ1-3, with D perhaps TRBD1 (5 bases). The V and J ends lost 5 bases and 1 base respectively, with 19 bases between them. CDR1 and CDR2 (germline): SGHRS, YFSETQ. The CDR3 consists of 17 residues. The CDR3 loop is CASSSTDRDLSGNTIYF. In nucleotides, the CDR3 is TGCGCCAGCAGTTCTACTGACCGGGACCTTTCTGGAAACACCATATATTTT.

This CDR3 is CASSFGQDSEAFF. CDR3 coding DNA: TGTGCCAGCAGCTTCGGACAGGACAGTGAAGCTTTCTTT. The chain couples TRBV7-2 to TRBJ1-1, with 7 bases fitting TRBD1. V lost 3 bases, J lost 7 bases, and 5 bases stayed unmatched. Germline CDR1 is SGHTA and CDR2 is FQGNSA. This CDR3 contains 13 residues. Using reference TRBV7-2 and TRBJ1-1 for the parts outside the CDR3, the full variable domain is GAGVSQSPSNKVTEKGKDVELRCDPISGHTALYWYRQSLGQGLEFLIYFQGNSAPDKSGLPSDRFSAERTGGSVSTLTIQRTQQEDSAVYLCASSFGQDSEAFFGQGTRLTVV.

The rearrangement uses TRBV9 and TRBJ2-3, with D unclear. The CDR3 spans 15 residues. CDR1 SGDLS and CDR2 YYNGEE come from the germline V gene. Trimming took off 0 bases at V and 2 bases at J, with 10 bases between the two ends. The CDR3 nucleotides are TGTGCCAGCAGCGTAGATCCGAGGACCACAGATACGCAGTATTTT. It translates to CASSVDPRTTDTQYF. Drawing the rest from reference TRBV9 and TRBJ2-3, the complete variable domain is DSGVTQTPKHLITATGQRVTLRCSPRSGDLSVYWYQQSLDQGLQFLIQYYNGEERAKGNILERFSAQQFPDLHSELNLSSLELGDSALYFCASSVDPRTTDTQYFGPGTRLTVL.

As DNA, the CDR3 is TGTGCCAGCAGCTTAGCAATGGGGGGCACTGAAGCTTTCTTT. Its translation: CASSLAMGGTEAFF. V usage is TRBV7-9 and J usage is TRBJ1-1; tentative D call: TRBD1 (5 bases). This CDR3 is 14 amino acids long. V was trimmed by 0 bases and J by 4 bases, leaving 9 bases between them. Germline-derived CDR1 and CDR2 are SEHNR and FQNEAQ (reference sequence).

The chain combines TRBV30 with TRBJ2-5, with D possibly being TRBD2 (5 bases). Germline-derived CDR1 and CDR2 are GTSNPN and SVGIG (reference sequence). Trimming cost V 4 bases and J 0 bases, with 15 bases left between them. CDR3 length: 15 residues. The CDR3 nucleotides read TGTGCCTGGATGGACGCACTAGGGAACCAAGAGACCCAGTACTTC. This gives the protein CAWMDALGNQETQYF.

The chain is built from TRBV7-2 and TRBJ2-5; unclear D gene. Germline V CDR1 and CDR2: SGHTA, FQGNSA. V lost 1 base and J lost 9, with 12 bases in between. This CDR3 spans 13 amino acids. CDR3 residues: CASSLGVLWAQYF. The CDR3, as DNA: TGTGCCAGCAGCTTAGGGGTCCTCTGGGCCCAGTACTTC.

In this sample, this clone turned up once. The V and J genes are TRBV7-6 and TRBJ2-7; perhaps TRBD2 as D (6 bases). The CDR3 spans 15 residues. V lost 5 bases and J 3 bases, leaving 17 bases between the germline ends. The germline gives CDR1 SGHVS, CDR2 FNYEAQ. CDR3 protein: CASSARGAGSYEQYF. The CDR3 DNA reads as TGTGCCAGCAGCGCCCGTGGTGCGGGAAGCTACGAGCAGTACTTC. The variable domain in full, completed from reference TRBV7-6 and TRBJ2-7, reads GAGVSQSPRYKVTKRGQDVALRCDPISGHVSLYWYRQALGQGPEFLTYFNYEAQQDKSGLPNDRFSAERPEGSISTLTIQRTEQRDSAMYRCASSARGAGSYEQYFGPGTRLTVT.

The chain links TRBV5-5 to TRBJ1-5, with a possible D match to TRBD1 (6 bases). The germline gives CDR1 SGHKS, CDR2 YYEKEE (reference sequence). V dropped 0 bases and J dropped 2 bases, with 12 bases sitting between them. The CDR3 is 16 residues long. For the CDR3, the DNA is TGTGCCAGCAGCTTGGTTGGGGGCCGGGGCAATCAGCCCCAGCATTTT. As protein: CASSLVGGRGNQPQHF.

The J gene is TRBJ2-1, the V gene TRBV9; D call uncertain. This CDR3 is built from 13 residues. With 0 bases removed from V and 3 bases from J, the gap between germline ends came to 4 bases. Germline loops: CDR1 SGDLS, CDR2 YYNGEE. Written as DNA, the CDR3 is TGTGCCAGCAGCGTAGAGGGCTACAATGAGCAGTTCTTC. Protein sequence: CASSVEGYNEQFF.

V usage is TRBV21-1 and J usage is TRBJ2-2. TRBV21-1 is designated a pseudogene. CDR3 length: 11 residues. In DNA, the CDR3 is TGTGCCACCTCATCGTCCCGGGAGCTGTTTTTT. Translation gives CATSSSRELFF.

This rearrangement joins TRBV19 to TRBJ2-7; 7 bases line up with TRBD1. The CDR3 is 14 residues long. After removal of 4 bases from V and 1 base from J, the junction contained 4 bases not matched to a gene. Per germline, CDR1 LNHDA and CDR2 SQIVND (reference sequence). The CDR3 region has the DNA TGTGCCAGTAGTACCCCGGGACAGTCCTACGAGCAGTACTTC. Residues: CASSTPGQSYEQYF. Drawing the rest from reference TRBV19 and TRBJ2-7, the complete variable domain is DGGITQSPKYLFRKEGQNVTLSCEQNLNHDAMYWYRQDPGQGLRLIYYSQIVNDFQKGDIAEGYSVSREKKESFPLTVTSAQKNPTAFYLCASSTPGQSYEQYFGPGTRLTVT.

The chain combines TRBV19 with TRBJ2-5, with TRBD2 matching 9 bases. The CDR3 spans 14 residues. Trimming at V came to 6 bases and at J to 4 bases, leaving 6 bases not matched to a gene. Germline-derived CDR1 and CDR2 are LNHDA and SQIVND (reference sequence). This chain's CDR3 is CASSQGTSRETQYF. The CDR3 bases are TGTGCCAGTAGCCAAGGGACTAGCAGAGAGACCCAGTACTTC.

The V and J genes are TRBV6-4 and TRBJ2-1; the match to TRBD1 covers 12 bases. This CDR3 contains 14 residues. Losses at the gene ends were 2 bases for V and 8 bases for J; bases not matched to a gene: 1. Per the germline V gene, CDR1 is MRHNA and CDR2 is SNTAGT. The CDR3 protein is CASSDGTGGDEQFF. The DNA for the CDR3 is TGTGCCAGCAGTGACGGGACAGGGGGCGATGAGCAGTTCTTC.

Only one count was recorded for this clone. Additional DNA sequences in this sample encode the identical CDR3. The gene calls are TRBV14 and TRBJ2-7; D remains ambiguous. Germline CDR1 reads SGHDN; CDR2 reads FVKESK. The CDR3 totals 12 residues. V gave up 1 base and J gave up 4 bases, with 5 bases separating them. The CDR3 region has the DNA TGTGCCAGCAGCCAAGGCGGATACGAGCAGTACTTC. This encodes CASSQGGYEQYF.

Only a few counts were recorded for this clone. The rearrangement links TRBV2 to TRBJ2-2; 10 nucleotides agree with TRBD2. Germline CDR1 SNHLY, CDR2 FYNNEI. The V gene end was trimmed by 6 bases and the J gene end by 3 bases; junction bases not matched to a gene: 1. The CDR3 runs to 14 residues. The CDR3 region is CASRGLADTGELFF. The CDR3 coding sequence is TGTGCCAGCAGAGGACTAGCGGACACCGGGGAGCTGTTTTTT.

The J gene is TRBJ2-3, the V gene TRBV2; no definite D call. Germline loops: CDR1 SNHLY, CDR2 FYNNEI. This CDR3 is 11 amino acids long. The V gene lost 3 bases and the J gene lost 5 bases, with 3 bases spanning the gap. The CDR3 region is CASSDVDTQYF. The DNA of the CDR3 is TGTGCCAGCAGTGATGTAGATACGCAGTATTTT.

This rearrangement joins TRBV7-2 to TRBJ2-2; weak D call: TRBD2 (6 bases). This CDR3 has 13 residues. In germline, CDR1 is SGHTA, CDR2 FQGNSA. Trimming removed 5 bases at V and 8 bases at J, with 12 bases between. CDR3 loop: CASSPIGGGELFF. The CDR3 coding sequence is TGTGCCAGCAGCCCTATCGGGGGAGGGGAGCTGTTTTTT.

The rearrangement links TRBV7-2 to TRBJ2-5; 10 nucleotides agree with TRBD2. Germline lookup yields CDR1 SGHTA and CDR2 FQGNSA. This CDR3 comprises 14 residues. J gave up 3 bases and V 4 bases, and 2 bases lay outside the gene matches. The chain's CDR3 is CASSYGTSEETQYF. In DNA, the CDR3 is TGTGCCAGCAGCTACGGGACTAGCGAAGAGACCCAGTACTTC.

This clone was observed a single time. The chain joins TRBV7-3 to TRBJ2-3; D possibly corresponds to TRBD1 (5 bases). The CDR3 loop spans 16 amino acids. Trimming took off 5 bases at V and 4 bases at J, with 19 bases between the two ends. The V gene's germline CDR1 is SGHTA and CDR2 FQGTGA. The CDR3 sequence: CASSLVGPRGSDTQYF. CDR3 coding DNA: TGTGCCAGCAGCCTCGTGGGGCCCCGTGGGTCAGATACGCAGTATTTT.

This chain links TRBV5-1 with TRBJ2-3; 7 nucleotides agree with TRBD1. Germline CDR1 SGHRS, CDR2 YFSETQ. The CDR3 length is 17 residues. The V segment lost 0 bases and the J segment 0 bases; nucleotides outside the gene matches: 7. DNA of the CDR3: TGCGCCAGCAGCTTGGGATTAACAGGGGCTAGCACAGATACGCAGTATTTT. Translated, it gives CASSLGLTGASTDTQYF.

Here the CDR3 DNA reads TGTGCCAGCAGTTCCTTAGCCTCCGGAGATACGCAGTATTTT. Translated: CASSSLASGDTQYF. The V gene is TRBV28, the J gene TRBJ2-3, with D hard to call. Trimming took 4 bases from V and 5 from J, leaving 13 bases between them. Per the germline V gene, CDR1 is MDHEN and CDR2 is SYDVKM. The CDR3 is 14 amino acids.

The V gene is TRBV7-7, the J gene TRBJ2-1; D not certain. The CDR3 is 15 amino acids. The V and J ends lost 1 base and 1 base respectively, with 8 bases between them. CDR1 and CDR2 from the germline V gene are SSHAT and FNYEAQ (reference sequence). DNA of the CDR3: TGTGCCAGCAGCTTAGGAACTAATTCCTACAATGAGCAGTTCTTC. Its protein is CASSLGTNSYNEQFF.